This T cell receptor (beta chain) was recorded in a study of OX40 agonist ivuxolimab in advanced cancers. Study-wide results and limits: Doses of 0.1 to 3.0 mg/kg were accompanied by clonal expansion of CD4+ and CD8+ blood T cells by week 6. Those patients achieving a partial response at 0.1-3.0 mg/kg showed among the lowest clonal expansion.

To note about this clone: The antigen remains unidentified.

Clones were sequenced by immunoSEQ multiplex PCR, and TCRdb holds only the in-frame ones, with some missing. The table lists tens of thousands of clones, 60% to 85% of them singletons, with about a sixth in the top ten. Trimming removed 5 bases from V and 8 bases from J, with 7 bases in between. The CDR3 is 11 residues long. The germline V gene has CDR1 DFQATT and CDR2 SNEGSKA (reference sequence). The chain is built from TRBV20-1 and TRBJ1-6; D is ambiguous. The receptor's source is an adult with an advanced solid tumor such as melanoma, head and neck, liver or kidney cancer. This material consisted of CD4+ or CD8+ T cells sorted from blood, taken in a trial of the OX40 agonist ivuxolimab. The CDR3 is CSARADSPLHF. The CDR3, as DNA: TGCAGTGCTCGGGCGGATTCACCCCTCCACTTT.